Following are 12 T cell receptor beta chains from one sample sequenced in a study of blood T cells in healthy people across ages. PCR was performed a second time for about 7 to 12 cycles using a sample-barcoded 5' primer and a J-beta primer mix. TCRdb ran MiXCR on the 5' RACE reads and lists one entry per CDR3 protein. The sample shows 850,000 to 1,000,000 distinct CDR3 sequences, roughly half of them seen only once. The sequenced sample consisted of blood. These receptors all come from a woman aged 55 to 70 in good health.

The V call is TRBV12-3 or TRBV12-4, the J call TRBJ2-5, with 9 bases matching TRBD1. Trimming at V came to 4 bases and at J to 3 bases, leaving 6 bases not matched to a gene. The CDR3 length is 15 residues. The CDR3 sequence is CASSSRDRVEETQYF. Here the CDR3 DNA reads TGTGCCAGCAGTTCTCGGGACAGGGTAGAAGAGACCCAGTACTTC.

The chain employs TRBV7-2 and TRBJ2-3, with 11 bases aligning to TRBD2. The ends lost 4 bases at V and 1 base at J; junction bases unmatched: 7. Germline CDR1 SGHTA, CDR2 FQGNSA. The CDR3 totals 17 residues. CDR3 residues: CASSSFPLAGGTDTQYF. CDR3 nucleotides: TGTGCCAGCAGCTCCTTTCCACTAGCGGGGGGCACAGATACGCAGTATTTT.

The V call is TRBV7-2, the J call TRBJ2-7, with D maybe TRBD2 (5 bases). The germline gives CDR1 SGHTA, CDR2 FQGNSA. The CDR3 loop spans 13 amino acids. V lost 5 bases and J lost 3, with 11 bases in between. The DNA for the CDR3 is TGTGCCAGCAGCCGGACTCCGGGCTACGAGCAGTACTTC. This gives the protein CASSRTPGYEQYF.

This chain links TRBV4-1 with TRBJ2-5; unclear D gene. This CDR3 spans 14 amino acids. V was cut by 1 base and J by 5 bases, with 11 bases left in between. Germline CDR1 MGHRA, CDR2 YSYEKL. The CDR3 coding sequence is TGCGCCAGCAGCCAAGCGGCAATCCGGGAGACCCAGTACTTC. Its translation: CASSQAAIRETQYF.

The chain uses TRBV2 and TRBJ2-7; 10 nucleotides align to TRBD1. Germline CDR1 is SNHLY and CDR2 is FYNNEI. The CDR3 runs to 14 residues. V gave up 3 bases and J gave up 6 bases; unmatched junction bases: 5. The DNA of the CDR3 is TGTGCCAGCAGTGAGCGGGACAGGGGACGCGAGCAGTACTTC. Encoded protein: CASSERDRGREQYF.

This clonotype was seen once. The chain joins TRBV27 to TRBJ2-7, with 7 bases fitting TRBD2. Trimming cost V 7 bases and J 4 bases; bases outside gene matches: 13. The V gene's germline CDR1 is MNHEY and CDR2 SMNVEV (reference sequence). The CDR3 runs 15 residues. In DNA form, the CDR3 reads TGTGCCAGCACCCCTGCCGGGGGGAGGGCTTACGAGCAGTACTTC. Translating it yields CASTPAGGRAYEQYF.

This rearrangement joins TRBV7-9 to TRBJ2-3, with D tentatively TRBD1 (5 bases). The CDR3 has 17 amino acids. V dropped 3 bases and J dropped 5 bases, with 21 bases sitting between them. Germline CDR1 is SEHNR and CDR2 is FQNEAQ (reference sequence). The CDR3 sequence is CASSLGFERGSGDTQYF. In DNA form, the CDR3 reads TGTGCCAGCAGCTTGGGGTTTGAAAGGGGTTCTGGAGATACGCAGTATTTT.

The V gene is TRBV20-1, the J gene TRBJ2-5, with TRBD2 matching over 8 bases. V lost 6 bases and J lost 2; bases outside the gene matches: 14. Germline V gene data show CDR1 as DFQATT and CDR2 as SNEGSKA (reference sequence). The length of the CDR3 is 16 residues. The CDR3 coding sequence is TGCAGTGCCGATAGACGAACGGGAGGGGCGCAAGAGACCCAGTACTTC. Protein: CSADRRTGGAQETQYF.

This clonotype was observed a few times. V is TRBV4-1 and J is TRBJ2-1, with TRBD2 matching over 14 bases. The germline gives CDR1 MGHRA, CDR2 YSYEKL. This CDR3 contains 16 residues. V trimming: 6 bases; J trimming: 7 bases; junction bases outside the gene matches: 8. The CDR3 sequence: CASRRLAGGSSNEQFF. The CDR3 DNA sequence: TGCGCCAGCAGGCGACTAGCGGGAGGGTCTTCGAATGAGCAGTTCTTC.

V usage is TRBV15 and J usage is TRBJ2-2; D is unresolved. V lost 4 bases to trimming and J lost 3 bases, with 15 bases between them. The CDR3 sequence is 16 residues long. The germline V gene encodes CDR1 LNHNV and CDR2 YYDKDF (reference sequence). For the CDR3, the DNA is TGTGCCACCAGCACCCCACTGGGCTATGACACCGGGGAGCTGTTTTTT. This translates into CATSTPLGYDTGELFF.

This clonotype was seen a few times. This sequence joins TRBV20-1 and TRBJ2-7; TRBD1 is a possible D gene (5 bases). The germline gives CDR1 DFQATT, CDR2 SNEGSKA (reference sequence). This CDR3 spans 15 amino acids. V was shortened by 1 base and J by 4 bases, with 17 bases between the two germline ends. This CDR3 is CSARGQGLMVYEQYF. The DNA of the CDR3 is TGCAGTGCTAGAGGGCAGGGTTTGATGGTGTACGAGCAGTACTTC.

The chain links TRBV2 to TRBJ1-1, with D unresolved. The germline V and J ends were trimmed by 3 bases and 3 bases, with 11 bases remaining between them. The CDR3 is 14 amino acids. Germline lookup yields CDR1 SNHLY and CDR2 FYNNEI. CDR3: CASSDAPPDTEAFF. CDR3 DNA: TGTGCCAGCAGTGATGCCCCACCCGACACTGAAGCTTTCTTT.